Presented here are 27 T cell receptor beta chains from one specimen sequenced in a study of response to subunit inactivated influenza vaccine. Using its own MiXCR run on the RT-PCR reads, TCRdb lists one record per CDR3 protein. The repertoire holds 550,000 to 650,000 distinct CDR3 sequences, with roughly 10% as singletons. Sequencing was performed on PBMCs from blood, taken on the day of vaccination. The receptor set was obtained from a man aged 50-59 years who received an inactivated influenza vaccine.

The chain is built from TRBV5-6 and TRBJ2-2, with 8 bases aligning to TRBD1. CDR1 is SGHDT, CDR2 YYEEEE, per germline. V shed 0 bases and J 6 bases; nucleotides not matched to a gene: 1. The CDR3 totals 14 residues. The CDR3 DNA sequence: TGTGCCAGCAGCTTGGGGACAGGGTCCGGGGAGCTGTTTTTT. Its protein product is CASSLGTGSGELFF.

This clonotype was seen a few times. This chain uses TRBV7-2 with TRBJ2-1, with TRBD1 matching 8 bases. The CDR3 length is 15 residues. The junction had 2 bases not matched to a gene; V was cut back by 3 bases and J by 1 base. Germline V gene sequence: CDR1 SGHTA, CDR2 FQGNSA. Here the CDR3 reads CASSFQGASYNEQFF. CDR3 coding DNA: TGTGCCAGCAGCTTTCAGGGGGCTTCCTACAATGAGCAGTTCTTC.

This clonotype has more than one count but fewer than ten. This chain joins TRBV7-3 and TRBJ2-1, with D perhaps assigned TRBD1 or TRBD2 (5 bases each). The germline V gene encodes CDR1 SGHTA and CDR2 FQGTGA. The CDR3 spans 17 residues. With 0 bases removed from V and 0 bases from J, the gap between germline ends came to 12 bases. CDR3 sequence: CASSLTGPTSSYNEQFF. The CDR3 region has the DNA TGTGCCAGCAGCTTAACGGGACCGACGAGCTCCTACAATGAGCAGTTCTTC. Using reference TRBV7-3 and TRBJ2-1 for the parts outside the CDR3, the full variable domain is GAGVSQTPSNKVTEKGKYVELRCDPISGHTALYWYRQSLGQGPEFLIYFQGTGAADDSGLPNDRFFAVRPEGSVSTLKIQRTERGDSAVYLCASSLTGPTSSYNEQFFGPGTRLTVL.

Only a few counts were recorded for this clonotype. The V call is TRBV7-2, the J call TRBJ2-3, with 9 nucleotides matching TRBD2. This CDR3 has 16 residues. Germline V gives CDR1 SGHTA, CDR2 FQGNSA. Trimming took 2 bases from V and 1 from J; bases not matched to a gene: 4. The CDR3 nucleotides read TGTGCCAGCAGCTTAAAGGGACTAGCCCGCACAGATACGCAGTATTTT. Its protein product is CASSLKGLARTDTQYF.

V and J are TRBV10-3 and TRBJ2-1; the match to TRBD1 covers 9 bases. V was pared by 6 bases and J by 8 bases, with 14 bases of the junction left unmatched. This CDR3 is built from 16 residues. Per germline, CDR1 ENHRY and CDR2 SYGVKD. CDR3 bases: TGTGCCATCAGGCCCCCCGCGGGACAGGGAGGGGATGAGCAGTTCTTC. It specifies CAIRPPAGQGGDEQFF.

At least ten counts were recorded for this clonotype. DNA for the CDR3: TGCGCCAGCAGCGGCGGACAGGGTCCCTACGAGCAGTACTTC. Its translation is CASSGGQGPYEQYF. The chain links TRBV5-1 to TRBJ2-7; TRBD1 matches at 8 bases. After removal of 4 bases from V and 2 bases from J, the junction contained 5 bases not matched to a gene. Germline V gene data show CDR1 as SGHRS and CDR2 as YFSETQ. The CDR3 totals 14 residues.

This clonotype was found a few times. The J gene is TRBJ2-1, the V gene TRBV7-2; the D is unclear. Germline-derived CDR1 and CDR2 are SGHTA and FQGNSA. V lost 5 bases, J lost 2 bases, and 13 bases lay in between. This CDR3 is 15 amino acids long. The CDR3 protein is CASSPPGVAYNEQFF. CDR3 sequence (DNA): TGTGCCAGCAGCCCCCCTGGGGTGGCCTACAATGAGCAGTTCTTC.

V usage is TRBV6-1 and J usage is TRBJ1-4, with TRBD1 matching 9 bases. V was clipped by 4 bases and J by 4 bases; unmatched bases: 4. The length of the CDR3 is 15 residues. CDR1 is MNHNS and CDR2 is SASEGT in the germline V gene. Written as DNA, the CDR3 is TGTGCCAGCAGTGCCGGGACAGGGAGTAATGAAAAACTGTTTTTT. Encoded protein: CASSAGTGSNEKLFF.

This clonotype was picked up many times. The chain is built from TRBV28 and TRBJ2-1; possibly TRBD1 or TRBD2 for D (5 bases each). The V end lost 5 bases, the J end lost 6 bases, and 23 bases lay between the germline ends. Germline CDR1 is MDHEN and CDR2 is SYDVKM. This CDR3 contains 17 residues. The CDR3 reads CASSVAGRRGSLNEQFF. The DNA of the CDR3 is TGTGCCAGCAGTGTCGCGGGTCGTAGGGGTTCCCTCAATGAGCAGTTCTTC.

This sequence joins TRBV10-3 and TRBJ2-5, with a tentative D call TRBD1 (6 bases). Trimming took 4 bases from V and 2 from J, leaving 20 bases between them. This CDR3 is 17 amino acids long. Per germline, CDR1 ENHRY and CDR2 SYGVKD. CDR3 sequence: CAISGQGGAVLQETQYF. The CDR3 DNA reads TGTGCCATCAGTGGACAAGGGGGTGCGGTCTTACAAGAGACCCAGTACTTC.

The table lists this clonotype with a few counts. The rearrangement uses TRBV12-3 or TRBV12-4 and TRBJ1-2; D unresolved. The CDR3 is made up of 12 amino acids. Between the trimmed V and J ends, which lost 2 bases and 4 bases, there was a span of 5 bases. The CDR3 nucleotides read TGTGCCAGCAGTTTAAGGGTCTATGGCTACACCTTC. It yields the protein CASSLRVYGYTF.

This clonotype was seen at least ten times. V is TRBV9 and J is TRBJ2-1; 8 bases align to TRBD2. The V gene end was trimmed by 0 bases and the J gene end by 4 bases; junction bases not matched to a gene: 6. The germline V gene encodes CDR1 SGDLS and CDR2 YYNGEE. The CDR3 totals 16 residues. CDR3 amino acids: CASSVAFPGGYNEQFF. In DNA, the CDR3 is TGTGCCAGCAGCGTAGCTTTCCCGGGAGGGTACAATGAGCAGTTCTTC.

The V gene is TRBV7-6, the J gene TRBJ2-1; 7 nucleotides align to TRBD2. Germline loops: CDR1 SGHVS, CDR2 FNYEAQ. J gave up 0 bases and V 0 bases, and 11 bases lay outside the gene matches. The CDR3 runs to 19 residues. DNA of the CDR3: TGTGCCAGCAGCTTAGCGCCTATAATAGCGGGTAACTCCTACAATGAGCAGTTCTTC. As protein: CASSLAPIIAGNSYNEQFF. The full variable domain, its missing parts supplied by reference TRBV7-6 and TRBJ2-1, is GAGVSQSPRYKVTKRGQDVALRCDPISGHVSLYWYRQALGQGPEFLTYFNYEAQQDKSGLPNDRFSAERPEGSISTLTIQRTEQRDSAMYRCASSLAPIIAGNSYNEQFFGPGTRLTVL.

This clonotype has just a few counts. The chain uses TRBV20-1 and TRBJ1-5; no clear D. CDR3 size: 17 residues. V lost 6 bases to trimming and J lost 0 bases, with 21 bases between them. Germline V gene lookup returns CDR1 DFQATT and CDR2 SNEGSKA (reference sequence). CDR3 sequence (DNA): TGCAGTGCCCCTAGGTTCCGGGGATCTAATAGCAATCAGCCCCAGCATTTT. Amino acids: CSAPRFRGSNSNQPQHF.

The table lists this clonotype with a few counts. The rearrangement links TRBV27 to TRBJ2-3, with a possible D match to TRBD2 (5 bases). Germline-derived CDR1 and CDR2 are MNHEY and SMNVEV (reference sequence). The ends were cut back, 5 bases at V and 2 bases at J, with 11 bases in the middle. The CDR3 is made up of 14 amino acids. As DNA, the CDR3 is TGTGCCAGCAGTCCAGCGGCGACCACAGATACGCAGTATTTT. Translated: CASSPAATTDTQYF.

The V and J genes are TRBV7-2 and TRBJ2-1, with 8 nucleotides matching TRBD1. The CDR3 contains 16 residues. The J segment lost 7 bases and the V segment lost 6 bases, leaving 14 bases of the junction unmatched. CDR1 and CDR2 from the germline V gene are SGHTA and FQGNSA. The CDR3 DNA reads TGTGCCAGCAGGCCCTCGCGACAGGGGAGAGGGAATGAGCAGTTCTTC. This sequence encodes CASRPSRQGRGNEQFF.

The gene calls are TRBV5-1 and TRBJ2-7, with a weak D call TRBD2 (6 bases). In germline, CDR1 is SGHRS, CDR2 YFSETQ. The CDR3 length is 13 residues. Trimming removed 4 bases from V and 6 bases from J, with 14 bases in between. The CDR3 DNA follows: TGCGCCAGCAGCGCGAACCCGGGACTCGAGCAGTACTTC. This encodes CASSANPGLEQYF. The full variable domain, rest sourced from reference TRBV5-1 and TRBJ2-7, is KAGVTQTPRYLIKTRGQQVTLSCSPISGHRSVSWYQQTPGQGLQFLFEYFSETQRNKGNFPGRFSGRQFSNSRSEMNVSTLELGDSALYLCASSANPGLEQYFGPGTRLTVT.

This clonotype was recorded at least ten times. The chain is built from TRBV27 and TRBJ1-5; D not resolved. The CDR3 length is 12 residues. The V end was cut by 3 bases, the J end by 3 bases, with 3 bases between. The germline V gene has CDR1 MNHEY and CDR2 SMNVEV (reference sequence). The CDR3, as DNA: TGTGCCAGCAGTTTTCTCAATCAGCCCCAGCATTTT. Translating it yields CASSFLNQPQHF.

This clonotype was counted at least ten times. The CDR3 protein is CASSPKSNQPQHF. DNA of the CDR3: TGTGCCAGCAGCCCTAAATCCAATCAGCCCCAGCATTTT. The chain links TRBV7-2 to TRBJ1-5; D is unclear. From germline, CDR1 is SGHTA and CDR2 FQGNSA. The ends were cut back, 5 bases at V and 3 bases at J, with 8 bases in the middle. The length of the CDR3 is 13 residues. The whole variable domain, filled in from reference TRBV7-2 and TRBJ1-5, reads GAGVSQSPSNKVTEKGKDVELRCDPISGHTALYWYRQSLGQGLEFLIYFQGNSAPDKSGLPSDRFSAERTGGSVSTLTIQRTQQEDSAVYLCASSPKSNQPQHFGDGTRLSIL.

This clonotype was seen at least ten times. J is TRBJ2-5 and V is TRBV10-1; D gene unclear. This CDR3 has 14 residues. Trimming removed 0 bases from V and 1 base from J, with 6 bases in between. Per the germline V gene, CDR1 is WNHNN and CDR2 is SYGVQD (reference sequence). This CDR3 reads CASSESSAQETQYF. For the CDR3, the DNA is TGCGCCAGCAGTGAGTCGTCCGCCCAAGAGACCCAGTACTTC.

This clonotype has a single count. One base away lies a much larger clone, so this may be a sequencing read error. V is TRBV5-1 and J is TRBJ2-7; D is unresolved. The CDR3 length is 14 residues. In germline, CDR1 is SGHRS, CDR2 YFSETQ. CDR3 amino acids: CASSSRLKSYEQCF. The CDR3 DNA reads as TGCGCCAGCAGCTCCCGTCTAAAATCCTACGAGCAGTGCTTC.

The rearrangement joins TRBV27 to TRBJ2-1; 9 bases line up with TRBD2. Looked up from germline, CDR1 is MNHEY and CDR2 is SMNVEV (reference sequence). J gave up 2 bases and V 7 bases, and 18 bases lay outside the gene matches. The CDR3 contains 19 residues. The CDR3, as DNA: TGTGCCAGCAAGTCATCACCTATGCCCTGGACTAGCGCCTACAATGAGCAGTTCTTC. Translating it yields CASKSSPMPWTSAYNEQFF.

The sample holds a few counts of this clonotype. This chain joins TRBV20-1 and TRBJ2-1, with a possible D match to TRBD1 (5 bases). Trimming shortened V by 2 bases and J by 4 bases, and 15 bases separated the two germline ends. CDR1 and CDR2 from the germline V gene are DFQATT and SNEGSKA (reference sequence). There are 15 residues in the CDR3. CDR3 residues: CSARRQGWPYNEQFF. DNA of the CDR3: TGCAGTGCTAGAAGGCAGGGTTGGCCTTACAATGAGCAGTTCTTC.

The chain links TRBV20-1 to TRBJ2-5; TRBD2 matches at 13 bases. V shed 6 bases, J shed 7 bases, and the junction held 5 bases outside the gene matches. Germline V CDR1 and CDR2: DFQATT, SNEGSKA (reference sequence). This CDR3 comprises 13 residues. The CDR3 region has the DNA TGCAGTGCGGGACTAGCGGGGTTGGGGACCCAGTACTTC. As protein: CSAGLAGLGTQYF.

This chain connects TRBV12-3 or TRBV12-4 to TRBJ1-6; a weak D match, TRBD1 (6 bases). The CDR3 totals 17 residues. V shed 0 bases and J shed 2 bases, with 11 bases lying between them. The CDR3 sequence is CASSLAHGGPYNSPLHF. CDR3 in DNA: TGTGCCAGCAGTTTAGCGCATGGGGGGCCCTATAATTCACCCCTCCACTTT.

This clonotype appeared a few times. This chain links TRBV9 with TRBJ2-5; 10 nucleotides agree with TRBD1. The V segment lost 6 bases and the J segment 3 bases; nucleotides outside the gene matches: 8. The CDR3 runs 15 residues. The germline V gene encodes CDR1 SGDLS and CDR2 YYNGEE. The CDR3 DNA reads as TGTGCCAGCACCCGAGGACAGGGGGTGGAAGAGACCCAGTACTTC. Protein product: CASTRGQGVEETQYF.

This clonotype was detected a few times. This chain links TRBV5-1 with TRBJ1-1; no definite D call. The CDR3 spans 12 residues. The V gene lost 5 bases and the J gene lost 1 base, with 6 bases spanning the gap. From germline, CDR1 is SGHRS and CDR2 YFSETQ. The CDR3 sequence is CASRTTNTEAFF. As DNA, the CDR3 is TGCGCCAGCAGGACGACGAACACTGAAGCTTTCTTT.